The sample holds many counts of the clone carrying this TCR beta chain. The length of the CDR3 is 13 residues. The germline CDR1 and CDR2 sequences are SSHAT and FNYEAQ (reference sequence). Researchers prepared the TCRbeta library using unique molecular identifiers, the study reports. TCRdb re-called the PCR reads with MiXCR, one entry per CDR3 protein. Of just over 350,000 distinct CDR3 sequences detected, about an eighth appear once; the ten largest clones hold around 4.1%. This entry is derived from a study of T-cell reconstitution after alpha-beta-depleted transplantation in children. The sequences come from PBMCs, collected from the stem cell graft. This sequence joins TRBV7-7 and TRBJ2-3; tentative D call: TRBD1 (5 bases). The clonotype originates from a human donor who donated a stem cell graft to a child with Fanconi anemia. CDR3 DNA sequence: TGTGCTAGCTCAGCAGGGCCCACAGATACGCAGTATTTT. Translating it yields CASSAGPTDTQYF.